The clone carrying this TCR beta chain was seen only a few times. Antigen unknown. A second PCR, run for roughly 7 to 12 cycles, used a sample-barcoded 5' primer plus a J-beta primer mix. Each cDNA molecule received a tag from a template-switch adaptor that had 12 random nucleotides. TCRdb passed the 5' RACE reads through MiXCR, listing each CDR3 protein once. The table includes some 1.4 million distinct CDR3 sequences, roughly 45% detected once. The source of the sample is a study of blood T cells in healthy people across ages. General study points: Shifts in expanded clonotypes may have been confounded by donor CMV status, which was unknown.

V was cut by 7 bases and J by 3 bases, with 13 bases left in between. Germline values: CDR1 MGHDK, CDR2 SYGVNS. The CDR3 runs to 13 residues. This TCR was recovered from a woman aged 18-35 years in good health. The rearrangement links TRBV25-1 to TRBJ2-7; D tentatively fits TRBD1 or TRBD2 (5 bases each). The sequenced sample was blood. The chain's CDR3 is CASNAGSVYEQYF. CDR3 nucleotides: TGTGCCAGCAATGCAGGGAGCGTCTACGAGCAGTACTTC.